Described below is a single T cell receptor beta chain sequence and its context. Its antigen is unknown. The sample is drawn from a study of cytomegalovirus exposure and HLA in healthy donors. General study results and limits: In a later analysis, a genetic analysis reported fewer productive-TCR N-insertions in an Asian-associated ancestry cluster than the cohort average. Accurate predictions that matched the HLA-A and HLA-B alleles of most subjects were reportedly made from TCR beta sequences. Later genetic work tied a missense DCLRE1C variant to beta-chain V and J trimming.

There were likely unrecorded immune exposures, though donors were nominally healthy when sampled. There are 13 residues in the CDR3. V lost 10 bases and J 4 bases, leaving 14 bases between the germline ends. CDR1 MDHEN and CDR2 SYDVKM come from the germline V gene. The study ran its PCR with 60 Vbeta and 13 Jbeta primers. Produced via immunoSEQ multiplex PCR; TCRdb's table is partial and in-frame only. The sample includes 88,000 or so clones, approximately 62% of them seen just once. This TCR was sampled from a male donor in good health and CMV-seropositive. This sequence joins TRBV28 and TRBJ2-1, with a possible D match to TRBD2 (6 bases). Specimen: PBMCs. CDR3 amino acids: CATGSLPYNEQFF. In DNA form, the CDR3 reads TGTGCCACCGGGAGTTTACCTTACAATGAGCAGTTCTTC.